A selection of T cell receptor beta chains follows, all from one sample in a study of cytomegalovirus exposure and HLA in healthy donors. Clones were sequenced by immunoSEQ multiplex PCR, and TCRdb holds only the in-frame ones, with some missing. The table shows around 93,000 clones, with over 75% occurring only once. Sample: PBMCs. Source of these receptors: a man over 45 in good health and CMV-seronegative. Both conserved end residues are part of each CDR3. The D gene is left open where the match is weak. Expanded clones are given a class, and other clones once, few, many or no size at all.

>TRBV6-5|TRBJ1-1|NA|NA
CASSYWGGLGTEAFF
TGTGCCAGCAGTTACTGGGGGGGTTTAGGGACTGAAGCTTTCTTT
>TRBV28|TRBJ2-7|NA|TRBD2
CASNPKPATSGDLYEQYF
TGTGCCAGCAACCCAAAGCCCGCGACTAGCGGAGACCTCTACGAGCAGTACTTC
>TRBV10-1|TRBJ2-2|NA|NA
CATSAGYPNTGELFF
TGCGCCACCTCCGCGGGATACCCAAACACCGGGGAGCTGTTTTTT
>TRBV10-2|TRBJ1-5|NA|TRBD1
CASSGRQGLGQPQHF
TGCGCCAGCAGTGGGCGACAGGGCCTTGGCCAGCCCCAGCATTTT
>TRBV6-1|TRBJ2-1|NA|TRBD2
CASLSSLAGGAEQFF
TGTGCCAGCCTCTCTTCCTTAGCGGGAGGGGCTGAGCAGTTCTTC
>TRBV19|TRBJ1-1|NA|TRBD1
CASSGQGSTEAFF
TGTGCCAGTAGCGGACAGGGAAGCACTGAAGCTTTCTTT
>TRBV23-1|TRBJ2-7|NA|TRBD2
CASSLSRPGRAVYEQYF
TGCGCCAGCAGTCTAAGTCGTCCCGGGAGGGCCGTCTACGAGCAGTACTTC
>TRBV30|TRBJ2-3|NA|TRBD1
CAWGRQGAWTDTQYF
TGTGCCTGGGGGAGACAGGGGGCTTGGACAGATACGCAGTATTTT
>TRBV2|TRBJ1-5|NA|NA
CASSEAAYSNQPQHF
TGTGCCAGCAGTGAGGCGGCTTATAGCAATCAGCCCCAGCATTTT
>TRBV4-2|TRBJ1-2|NA|TRBD1
CASSQDRTGNPFYGYTF
TGTGCCAGCAGCCAAGATCGGACAGGAAACCCCTTCTATGGCTACACCTTC
>TRBV2|TRBJ1-4|NA|TRBD1
CASSRDSTEKLFF
TGTGCCAGCAGCCGGGACAGCACTGAAAAACTGTTTTTT
>TRBV7-2|TRBJ2-7|NA|NA
CASSPRGSQSSYEQYF
TGTGCCAGCAGCCCCCGTGGATCACAGAGCTCCTACGAGCAGTACTTC
>TRBV19|TRBJ2-1|NA|NA
CASSLLSGNEQFF
TGTGCCAGTAGCCTTCTCTCGGGAAATGAGCAGTTCTTC
>TRBV2|TRBJ1-5|NA|NA
CASSTKGAQHF
TGTGCCAGCAGTACTAAGGGGGCCCAGCATTTT
>TRBV18|TRBJ1-2|NA|NA
CASSPSRENYGYTF
TGTGCCAGCTCACCCAGCCGGGAAAACTATGGCTACACCTTC
>TRBV5-1|TRBJ1-4|NA|NA
CASSLGQGTNEKLFF
TGCGCCAGCAGCTTGGGGCAGGGAACTAATGAAAAACTGTTTTTT
>TRBV28|TRBJ2-3|NA|TRBD1
CASSVAGTVRTDTQYF
TGTGCCAGCAGTGTCGCCGGGACAGTTCGCACAGATACGCAGTATTTT
>TRBV7-3|TRBJ2-7|few|NA
CASSSGQKHEQYF
TGTGCCAGCAGCTCGGGACAAAAGCACGAGCAGTACTTC
>TRBV7-2|TRBJ2-7|once|NA
CASSLIRSGVLELTYEQYF
TGTGCCAGCAGCTTAATTCGATCCGGAGTTTTAGAGTTAACCTACGAGCAGTACTTC
>TRBV19|TRBJ2-3|NA|NA
CASGRSVSTDTQYF
TGTGCCAGCGGGAGAAGTGTTAGCACAGATACGCAGTATTTT
>TRBV6-5|TRBJ1-2|NA|NA
CASSYSPRGRDGYTF
TGTGCCAGCAGTTACTCCCCACGGGGGAGGGATGGCTACACCTTC
>TRBV30|TRBJ1-3|NA|NA
CAWVNGGGGNTIYF
TGTGCCTGGGTTAATGGGGGGGGTGGAAACACCATATATTTT
>TRBV28|TRBJ2-3|NA|TRBD2
CASSPDLAGRRDTQYF
TGTGCCAGCAGCCCTGACTTAGCGGGGAGAAGGGATACGCAGTATTTT
>TRBV27|TRBJ2-7|few|NA
CASRISGGSYEQYF
TGTGCCAGCAGGATTTCTGGCGGCTCCTACGAGCAGTACTTC
>TRBV14|TRBJ2-5|NA|TRBD1
CASSLGQGLEQYF
TGTGCCAGCAGTCTGGGACAGGGCTTAGAGCAGTACTTC
>TRBV5-1|TRBJ2-6|NA|NA
CASSPGGGGGANVLTF
TGCGCCAGCAGCCCTGGCGGGGGCGGTGGGGCCAACGTCCTGACTTTC
>TRBV7-5|TRBJ1-4|NA|NA
CARSTNGTSRSPVGEKLFF
TGTGCCAGAAGCACGAATGGGACTTCTAGATCCCCCGTGGGGGAAAAACTGTTTTTT
>TRBV6-5|TRBJ2-7|NA|NA
CASSSVLSSYEQYF
TGTGCCAGCTCTAGCGTACTGAGCTCCTACGAGCAGTACTTC
>TRBV5-1|TRBJ2-7|NA|NA
CASSGADPAYEQYF
TGCGCCAGCAGCGGGGCCGATCCAGCCTACGAGCAGTACTTC
>TRBV19|TRBJ1-2|once|TRBD1
CASSLPGQGLDGYTF
TGTGCCAGTAGTCTACCGGGACAGGGGTTGGACGGCTACACCTTC
>TRBV7-9|TRBJ2-7|NA|NA
CSSSLGVGTLTYF
TGTTCCAGCAGCTTAGGGGTCGGGACATTGACCTACTTC
>TRBV19|TRBJ2-3|NA|NA
CASSVRTGTDTQYF
TGTGCCAGTAGTGTAAGGACTGGCACAGATACGCAGTATTTT
>TRBV4-3|TRBJ2-7|NA|TRBD2
CASSQAGLASYEQYF
TGCGCCAGCAGCCAAGCGGGACTAGCGTCCTACGAGCAGTACTTC
>TRBV15|TRBJ2-7|NA|TRBD2
CATSSGLAGAYEQYF
TGTGCCACCAGCAGTGGACTAGCGGGAGCCTACGAGCAGTACTTC
>TRBV2|TRBJ2-3|NA|NA
CASSEEARAQYF
TGTGCCAGCAGTGAAGAAGCGCGGGCGCAGTATTTT
>TRBV13|TRBJ2-3|NA|NA
CASSLGGFNTDTQYF
TGTGCCAGCAGCTTAGGGGGCTTTAACACAGATACGCAGTATTTT
>TRBV6-5|TRBJ1-5|once|NA
CASSYSGAGVGQPQHF
TGCGCCAGCAGTTACTCTGGGGCAGGGGTGGGGCAGCCCCAGCATTTT